Listed below are T cell receptor beta chains from one sample, sequenced in a study of blood T cell repertoires in COVID-19. Generated by immunoSEQ multiplex PCR, the TCRdb table keeps only in-frame clones and is missing some. The repertoire includes approximately 220,000 clones, approximately 81% of them detected once, and less than 11% sits in the top ten. Sequencing was done on a sample of peripheral blood. The receptors stem from a woman at least 80 years old with acute or convalescent COVID-19. CDR3s include the opening cysteine and the closing phenylalanine or tryptophan. The order of the fields is J gene, D gene, clone size, V gene, CDR3 protein, CDR3 DNA. D genes are given only for firm matches. The size entry is marked missing in some rows and otherwise reads once, few, many or a size class.

TRBJ2-2 . . TRBV19 CASTERTEYTGELFF TGTGCCAGTACCGAGCGGACAGAGTACACCGGGGAGCTGTTTTTT
TRBJ2-5 TRBD1 . TRBV30 CAYSRDRTQETQYF TGTGCCTACTCCCGGGACAGGACCCAAGAGACCCAGTACTTC
TRBJ2-7 . . TRBV5-1 CASSLVGTNYEQYF TGCGCCAGCAGCTTGGTAGGGACAAACTACGAGCAGTACTTC
TRBJ2-5 TRBD2 once TRBV10-3 CAISVAGVTGQETQYF TGTGCCATCAGTGTGGCGGGGGTGACCGGCCAAGAGACCCAGTACTTC
TRBJ2-2 . . TRBV30 CAWSADRVAGSRNTGELFF TGTGCCTGGAGTGCCGACAGGGTAGCGGGGTCTAGGAACACCGGGGAGCTGTTTTTT
TRBJ1-5 TRBD1 . TRBV3-1/TRBV3-2 CASSRGTGTGEPQHF TGTGCCAGCAGCCGAGGGACAGGGACTGGGGAGCCCCAGCATTTT
TRBJ2-5 . . TRBV9 CASSARASDLETQYF TGTGCCAGCAGCGCGAGGGCCTCGGACCTGGAGACCCAGTACTTC
TRBJ1-2 TRBD1 . TRBV9 CASSGGQGIYGYTF TGTGCCAGCAGCGGAGGACAGGGCATTTATGGCTACACCTTC
TRBJ2-7 . . TRBV3-1/TRBV3-2 CASSSQGSSSYEQYF TGTGCCAGCAGCTCACAAGGTAGCTCATCCTACGAGCAGTACTTC
TRBJ2-1 . few TRBV6-1 CASSEGLALLEQFF TGTGCCAGCAGTGAGGGGCTAGCGCTACTTGAGCAGTTCTTC
TRBJ1-2 TRBD1 few TRBV3-1/TRBV3-2 CASSSGQGLGYTF TGTGCCAGCAGCTCAGGACAGGGCCTTGGCTACACCTTC
TRBJ2-7 TRBD2 . TRBV6-5 CASSYGGASGDEQYF TGTGCCAGCAGTTACGGTGGGGCTAGCGGAGATGAGCAGTACTTC
TRBJ2-7 TRBD1 . TRBV5-1 CASSYTQPGQGTYEQYF TGCGCCAGCAGCTATACACAACCGGGACAGGGGACCTACGAGCAGTACTTC
TRBJ2-5 TRBD2 few TRBV11-2 CASSLGAGAGETQYF TGTGCCAGCAGCTTAGGCGCGGGAGCGGGAGAGACCCAGTACTTC
TRBJ2-3 . once TRBV18 CASSPPQRPSTDTQYF TGTGCCAGCTCACCTCCCCAGCGACCTAGCACAGATACGCAGTATTTT
TRBJ2-2 . few TRBV11-1 CASSLARTTGELFF TGTGCCAGCAGCTTAGCGCGAACCACCGGGGAGCTGTTTTTT
TRBJ1-4 . . TRBV6-5 CASSSSARGGYEKLFF TGTGCCAGCAGTTCCTCCGCGAGGGGGGGGTATGAAAAACTGTTTTTT
TRBJ2-3 TRBD2 . TRBV4-3 CASSQELRLAGGQGRPPRRYF TGCGCCAGCAGCCAAGAGTTGAGACTAGCGGGGGGGCAGGGGAGACCCCCTCGCAGGTATTTT